The rows below give T cell receptor beta chains drawn from one sample of a study of CD8 T cells in ankylosing spondylitis. In TCRdb, the 5' RACE reads were re-called with MiXCR into one record per CDR3 protein. The sample contains roughly 400,000 distinct CDR3 sequences, under 25% of which appear only once. Sequencing used blood, either unsorted or a sorted T cell fraction (not recorded which). These TCRs come from a male donor with ankylosing spondylitis. CDR3s include the opening cysteine and the closing phenylalanine or tryptophan. The D gene is left open where the match is weak. Clone size is not always given. Where it is, it says once, few, many or a class for expanded clones.

j_gene: TRBJ1-6; d_gene: TRBD1; v_gene: TRBV20-1; abundance: -; CDR3aa: CSARDVGQGTSPLHF; CDR3nt: TGCAGTGCTAGAGATGTGGGACAGGGCACCTCACCCCTCCACTTT
j_gene: TRBJ1-1; d_gene: -; v_gene: TRBV12-3/TRBV12-4; abundance: few; CDR3aa: CASSFGRVYRDTEAFF; CDR3nt: TGTGCCAGCAGTTTCGGGAGGGTCTACAGGGACACTGAAGCTTTCTTT
j_gene: TRBJ2-1; d_gene: TRBD2; v_gene: TRBV6-2/TRBV6-3; abundance: once; CDR3aa: CASSFAGGPSNEQFF; CDR3nt: TGTGCCAGCAGTTTCGCGGGAGGGCCTAGCAATGAGCAGTTCTTC
j_gene: TRBJ2-5; d_gene: -; v_gene: TRBV9; abundance: few; CDR3aa: CASSVGSRQETQYF; CDR3nt: TGTGCCAGCAGCGTAGGTAGTAGACAAGAGACCCAGTACTTC
j_gene: TRBJ2-1; d_gene: -; v_gene: TRBV25-1; abundance: -; CDR3aa: CASRGRQPRGEQFF; CDR3nt: TGTGCCAGCAGGGGGCGGCAGCCGCGGGGTGAGCAGTTCTTC
j_gene: TRBJ2-6; d_gene: TRBD2; v_gene: TRBV15; abundance: few; CDR3aa: CATSRTSGTVLKSNVLTF; CDR3nt: TGTGCCACCAGCAGGACTAGCGGGACCGTCCTGAAGTCCAACGTCCTGACTTTC
j_gene: TRBJ2-7; d_gene: -; v_gene: TRBV7-9; abundance: many; CDR3aa: CASSLDGRAYEQYF; CDR3nt: TGTGCCAGCAGCTTAGATGGGAGAGCCTACGAGCAGTACTTC
j_gene: TRBJ2-3; d_gene: -; v_gene: TRBV20-1; abundance: -; CDR3aa: CSANGVGTDTQYF; CDR3nt: TGCAGTGCAAACGGCGTAGGGACAGATACGCAGTATTTT
j_gene: TRBJ2-3; d_gene: TRBD2; v_gene: TRBV4-1; abundance: -; CDR3aa: CASSPGGAGGPYGTDTQYF; CDR3nt: TGCGCCAGCAGCCCCGGGGGCGCGGGAGGGCCTTATGGAACAGATACGCAGTATTTT
j_gene: TRBJ2-3; d_gene: TRBD2; v_gene: TRBV5-1; abundance: few; CDR3aa: CASSPTASGADTQYF; CDR3nt: TGCGCCAGCAGCCCGACGGCTAGCGGCGCAGATACGCAGTATTTT